The 10 T cell receptor beta chains listed next were all sequenced from one sample in a study of blood T cell repertoires in COVID-19. The assay was immunoSEQ multiplex PCR, and TCRdb's table has in-frame clones only and misses some. Among 25,000 to 30,000 clones listed, around three quarters were seen once. Sequencing was done on a sample of peripheral blood. Receptors were obtained from a man between 65 and 85 years old with acute or convalescent COVID-19.

The chain combines TRBV28 with TRBJ1-5; D unresolved. The CDR3 runs 15 residues. CDR1 and CDR2 from the germline V gene are MDHEN and SYDVKM. The germline V and J ends were trimmed by 1 base and 9 bases, with 16 bases remaining between them. The CDR3 protein is CASSLSGSGGLPQHF. For the CDR3, the DNA is TGTGCCAGCAGTTTATCTGGGTCGGGTGGTTTGCCCCAGCATTTT.

This chain links TRBV28 with TRBJ2-7; 8 bases align to TRBD1. J lost 0 bases, V lost 9 bases, and 10 bases had no gene match. Per the germline V gene, CDR1 is MDHEN and CDR2 is SYDVKM. The CDR3 is 15 amino acids. CDR3 DNA: TGTGCCAGTTTGGACAGGGCGCTCGCCTCCTACGAGCAGTACTTC. This sequence encodes CASLDRALASYEQYF. Full variable domain (outside the CDR3, taken from reference TRBV28 and TRBJ2-7): DVKVTQSSRYLVKRTGEKVFLECVQDMDHENMFWYRQDPGLGLRLIYFSYDVKMKEKGDIPEGYSVSREKKERFSLILESASTNQTSMYLCASLDRALASYEQYFGPGTRLTVT.

The CDR3: CASSVGVLRYNEQFF. DNA of the CDR3: TGTGCCAGCAGCGTAGGAGTTTTGAGGTACAATGAGCAGTTCTTC. J is TRBJ2-1 and V is TRBV9; D gene unclear. V gave up 0 bases and J gave up 4 bases, with 11 bases separating them. The CDR3 is 15 amino acids. Germline loops: CDR1 SGDLS, CDR2 YYNGEE.

This clone has just one count. V usage is TRBV4-3 and J usage is TRBJ2-1; D is possibly TRBD2 (6 bases). Germline V gene data show CDR1 as LGHNA and CDR2 as YSLEER. The CDR3 contains 17 residues. Trimming took off 2 bases at V and 0 bases at J, with 14 bases between the two ends. CDR3 amino acids: CASSQTLAASSYNEQFF. The CDR3 DNA follows: TGCGCCAGCAGCCAAACACTAGCTGCTAGCTCCTACAATGAGCAGTTCTTC.

The chain couples TRBV12-1 to TRBJ2-4; the tabulated D call, TRBD2, remains unverified against the DNA. TRBV12-1 is termed a pseudogene. The CDR3 consists of 11 residues. The CDR3 region is CASWGLAGAEF. CDR3 in DNA: TGTGCCAGCTGGGGACTAGCGGGGGCCGAGTTC.

The J gene is TRBJ2-7, the V gene TRBV19, with D maybe TRBD1 (5 bases). CDR3 size: 13 residues. V dropped 5 bases and J dropped 5 bases, with 13 bases sitting between them. The germline gives CDR1 LNHDA, CDR2 SQIVND (reference sequence). CDR3 region: CASSQGNTHEQYF. Here the CDR3 DNA reads TGTGCCAGTAGTCAGGGAAATACCCACGAGCAGTACTTC.

The genes are TRBV2 and TRBJ2-7, with D hard to call. Between the trimmed V and J ends, which lost 7 bases and 2 bases, there was a span of 12 bases. The CDR3 is 13 amino acids. The germline V gene has CDR1 SNHLY and CDR2 FYNNEI. The CDR3 DNA reads TGTGCCAGCAACCACGGTCCTGCCTACGAGCAGTACTTC. Amino acid sequence: CASNHGPAYEQYF.

This chain links TRBV4-1 with TRBJ2-1; 7 nucleotides align to TRBD2. The ends lost 3 bases at V and 3 bases at J; junction bases unmatched: 8. CDR1 is MGHRA and CDR2 is YSYEKL in the germline V gene. This CDR3 spans 16 amino acids. The CDR3 coding sequence is TGCGCCAGCAGCCAGAAAGTGGGGGGGAACTACAATGAGCAGTTCTTC. Encoded protein: CASSQKVGGNYNEQFF.

The chain employs TRBV5-1 and TRBJ2-7; TRBD1 agrees at 11 bases. CDR3 length: 15 amino acids. Germline V lookup: CDR1 SGHRS, CDR2 YFSETQ. V was clipped by 4 bases and J by 6 bases; unmatched bases: 9. The CDR3 sequence: CASSPSGQGGGEQYF. Written as DNA, the CDR3 is TGCGCCAGCAGCCCGTCGGGACAGGGGGGTGGCGAGCAGTACTTC.

Worth noting for this clone: A junction end diverges from the germline sequence, so it may reflect a read error. The chain joins TRBV5-1 to TRBJ1-4; TRBD1 might be the D (5 bases). This CDR3 has 16 residues. Germline lookup yields CDR1 SGHRS and CDR2 YFSETQ. The CDR3 loop reads CASSPGVPTNNGKLFF. Written as DNA, the CDR3 is TGCGCCAGCAGCCCGGGGGTCCCTACCAACAATGGAAAACTGTTTTTT.